The 30 T cell receptor beta chains presented below share a single source sample, sequenced in a study of graft-versus-host responses after intestinal transplantation. Libraries were prepared by immunoSEQ multiplex PCR; TCRdb keeps only in-frame clonotypes and omits some of them. This table has roughly 99,000 clones, roughly 82% appearing once. The sequencing here drew on PBMCs, taken 255 days after intestinal transplant. These receptors all come from a human patient who received an intestinal transplant, so some T cells may come from the graft donor.

The rearrangement joins TRBV7-3 to TRBJ1-2, with 12 bases matching TRBD1. Germline V gene lookup returns CDR1 SGHTA and CDR2 FQGTGA. The CDR3 loop spans 13 amino acids. V lost 5 bases to trimming and J lost 7 bases; unmatched junction nucleotides: 2. In DNA, the CDR3 is TGTGCCAGCAGCCAGGGACAGGGGGCTGGCTACACCTTC. Its translation is CASSQGQGAGYTF.

The gene calls are TRBV19 and TRBJ2-2; the D is unclear. V dropped 4 bases and J dropped 1 base, with 4 bases sitting between them. The CDR3 is made up of 13 amino acids. Germline loops: CDR1 LNHDA, CDR2 SQIVND (reference sequence). The CDR3 DNA follows: TGTGCCAGTAGTACGATGAACACCGGGGAGCTGTTTTTT. It encodes CASSTMNTGELFF.

V is TRBV9 and J is TRBJ1-5; D possibly corresponds to TRBD1 (5 bases). V was trimmed by 0 bases and J by 8 bases, leaving 9 bases between them. The CDR3 covers 13 residues. From germline, CDR1 is SGDLS and CDR2 YYNGEE. CDR3 in amino acids: CASSVGGVKPQHF. Here the CDR3 DNA reads TGTGCCAGCAGCGTAGGAGGGGTGAAGCCCCAGCATTTT.

This chain uses TRBV28 with TRBJ1-5; 9 bases are a match to TRBD1. The CDR3 runs 18 residues. V gave up 5 bases and J gave up 9 bases; unmatched junction bases: 20. Germline V gene lookup returns CDR1 MDHEN and CDR2 SYDVKM. The CDR3 sequence: CASSPNWDRVPRGGPQHF. CDR3 nucleotide sequence: TGTGCCAGCAGTCCAAATTGGGACAGGGTGCCGAGGGGGGGGCCCCAGCATTTT.

About this clone itself: One junction end does not reproduce the germline sequence, and a read error may be involved. The V call is TRBV7-7, the J call TRBJ2-5, with D tentatively TRBD2 (6 bases). Germline lookup yields CDR1 SSHAT and CDR2 FNYEAQ (reference sequence). There are 15 residues in the CDR3. Written as DNA, the CDR3 is TGTGCTAGCAGCCCTATACCGGAGGGACAAGAGACCCAGTACTTC. Its translation: CASSPIPEGQETQYF.

DNA of the CDR3: TGTGCCAGCAGTTACACAATTACCGCCATGAACACTGAAGCTTTCTTT. This codes for CASSYTITAMNTEAFF. This sequence joins TRBV6-6 and TRBJ1-1; no reliable D call. The CDR3 loop spans 16 amino acids. Trimming left V 2 bases short and J 0 bases short, with 13 bases between. Per germline, CDR1 MNHNY and CDR2 SVGAGI (reference sequence).

The V and J genes are TRBV9 and TRBJ2-7; D unclear. CDR1 is SGDLS, CDR2 YYNGEE, per germline. The CDR3 spans 17 residues. Trimming pared 0 bases from V and 4 bases from J, leaving 20 bases between. The CDR3 is CASSVVGLGTVGYEQYV. CDR3 sequence (DNA): TGTGCCAGCAGCGTAGTAGGGTTGGGTACGGTCGGGTACGAGCAGTACGTC.

The chain uses TRBV10-3 and TRBJ2-1; D perhaps matches TRBD2 (5 bases). CDR3 length equals 12 residues. Trimming shortened V by 5 bases and J by 6 bases, and 8 bases separated the two germline ends. CDR1 ENHRY and CDR2 SYGVKD come from the germline V gene. This CDR3 reads CAISPGSNEQFF. The CDR3 DNA is TGTGCCATCAGTCCGGGGTCCAATGAGCAGTTCTTC.

V gene TRBV4-1 combines with J gene TRBJ2-7, with TRBD2 as a possible D gene (6 bases). This CDR3 has 15 residues. Trimming cost V 0 bases and J 5 bases, with 14 bases left between them. Germline V gene sequence: CDR1 MGHRA, CDR2 YSYEKL. CDR3 protein: CASSQERGLDHEQYF. CDR3 nucleotide sequence: TGCGCCAGCAGCCAAGAGCGGGGCTTGGACCACGAGCAGTACTTC.

This chain connects TRBV7-2 to TRBJ2-3; 11 bases fit TRBD2. The V and J ends lost 5 bases and 7 bases, in that order; junction bases with no gene match: 14. Germline CDR1 and CDR2: SGHTA and FQGNSA. The CDR3 runs 17 residues. CDR3 in DNA: TGTGCCAGCAGCCAAAGTCTAGCGGGAGGCCGTCAGTATACGCAGTATTTT. It yields the protein CASSQSLAGGRQYTQYF.

This chain links TRBV27 with TRBJ2-5; D may be TRBD1 (6 bases). The ends were cut back, 3 bases at V and 5 bases at J, with 10 bases in the middle. Germline V gene sequence: CDR1 MNHEY, CDR2 SMNVEV (reference sequence). This CDR3 spans 13 amino acids. CDR3 in amino acids: CASSFARGETQYF. DNA for the CDR3: TGTGCCAGCAGTTTCGCAAGGGGGGAGACCCAGTACTTC.

The gene calls are TRBV6-5 and TRBJ1-5; tentative D call: TRBD1 (6 bases). V was trimmed by 5 bases and J by 4 bases, leaving 9 bases between them. The CDR3 sequence is 13 residues long. Germline values: CDR1 MNHEY, CDR2 SVGAGI. This CDR3 reads CASSTGINQPQHF. As DNA, the CDR3 is TGTGCCAGCAGTACAGGGATTAATCAGCCCCAGCATTTT.

J is TRBJ2-2 and V is TRBV5-4, with 10 bases lining up with TRBD1. Germline CDR1 is SGHNT and CDR2 is YYREEE (reference sequence). The CDR3 covers 16 residues. Trimming at V came to 4 bases and at J to 3 bases, leaving 6 bases not matched to a gene. The CDR3 loop is CASSHTGTGDTGELFF. In DNA form, the CDR3 reads TGTGCCAGCAGCCATACCGGGACAGGGGACACCGGGGAGCTGTTTTTT.

This chain joins TRBV9 and TRBJ2-1, with D possibly matching TRBD2 (6 bases). Trimming pared 0 bases from V and 2 bases from J, leaving 15 bases between. Looked up from germline, CDR1 is SGDLS and CDR2 is YYNGEE. This CDR3 has 17 residues. CDR3: CASSVDGGDSAYNEQFF. In nucleotides, the CDR3 is TGTGCCAGCAGCGTAGATGGAGGGGACTCCGCCTACAATGAGCAGTTCTTC.

V usage is TRBV6-4 and J usage is TRBJ1-3; 7 bases are a match to TRBD1. The CDR3 extends over 15 amino acids. V dropped 2 bases and J dropped 7; count of bases not matched to a gene: 8. Germline loops: CDR1 MRHNA, CDR2 SNTAGT. The CDR3 region has the DNA TGTGCCAGCAGTGACCGTTCGGCAGGGGGTAACACCATATATTTT. Its protein product is CASSDRSAGGNTIYF.

The genes are TRBV6-6 and TRBJ1-5; TRBD1 might be the D (5 bases). The V end lost 7 bases, the J end lost 6 bases, and 22 bases lay between the germline ends. The CDR3 totals 16 residues. Looked up from germline, CDR1 is MNHNY and CDR2 is SVGAGI (reference sequence). The CDR3: CASIGATMRGIQPQHF. CDR3 nucleotide sequence: TGTGCCAGCATAGGGGCGACGATGAGGGGTATTCAGCCCCAGCATTTT.

This clone was recorded once. The chain is built from TRBV5-1 and TRBJ2-7, with D perhaps matching TRBD2 (6 bases). Trimming took off 0 bases at V and 3 bases at J, with 10 bases between the two ends. The germline CDR1 and CDR2 sequences are SGHRS and YFSETQ. The CDR3 is 14 amino acids. As DNA, the CDR3 is TGCGCCAGCAGCTTGGATGCCGGGGGCTACGAGCAGTACTTC. Translation: CASSLDAGGYEQYF.

A note on this clone: An end of the junction differs from the germline gene, which may be a read error. V gene TRBV7-7 combines with J gene TRBJ2-7; D unresolved. The CDR3 has 13 amino acids. Germline V gives CDR1 SSHAT, CDR2 FNYEAQ (reference sequence). CDR3 amino acids: CASSPGPSYEQYF. As DNA, the CDR3 is TGTGCTAGCAGCCCCGGGCCTTCCTACGAGCAGTACTTC.

The V and J genes are TRBV5-6 and TRBJ2-7, with a possible D match to TRBD2 (7 bases). The CDR3 is 16 residues long. Germline V gene data show CDR1 as SGHDT and CDR2 as YYEEEE. V was shortened by 2 bases and J by 3 bases, with 18 bases between the two germline ends. CDR3 DNA: TGTGCCAGCAGCTTACCCTTAGGGGGAGGGTACTACGAGCAGTACTTC. Protein sequence: CASSLPLGGGYYEQYF.

V and J are TRBV7-6 and TRBJ1-2, with TRBD1 as a possible D gene (6 bases). This CDR3 region has 13 residues. CDR1 and CDR2 (germline): SGHVS, FNYEAQ. Trimming removed 1 base from V and 5 bases from J, with 8 bases in between. The CDR3 coding sequence is TGTGCCAGCAGCTTAGGGGGGCTGTATGGCTACACCTTC. It yields the protein CASSLGGLYGYTF. Complete variable domain (other parts from reference TRBV7-6 and TRBJ1-2): GAGVSQSPRYKVTKRGQDVALRCDPISGHVSLYWYRQALGQGPEFLTYFNYEAQQDKSGLPNDRFSAERPEGSISTLTIQRTEQRDSAMYRCASSLGGLYGYTFGSGTRLTVV.

This chain connects TRBV9 to TRBJ2-7; a weak D match, TRBD1 (5 bases). The V gene lost 3 bases and the J gene lost 2 bases, with 12 bases spanning the gap. CDR1 and CDR2 (germline): SGDLS, YYNGEE. The CDR3 has 14 residues. The CDR3: CASSATDSPYEQYV. Written as DNA, the CDR3 is TGTGCCAGCAGCGCAACCGACAGTCCCTACGAGCAGTACGTC.

The chain recombines TRBV7-2 with TRBJ2-2, with 7 bases matching TRBD2. There are 18 residues in the CDR3. CDR1 SGHTA and CDR2 FQGNSA come from the germline V gene. With 3 bases clipped from V and 1 base from J, the junction kept 11 bases outside the gene matches. The CDR3 coding sequence is TGTGCCAGCAGCTTCGGCTTTCAGCGGGGAGAGAACACCGGGGAGCTGTTTTTT. Protein product: CASSFGFQRGENTGELFF.

The chain recombines TRBV29-1 with TRBJ1-2; D is unclear. Trimming removed 4 bases at V and 1 base at J, with 19 bases between. Germline CDR1 is SQVTM and CDR2 is ANQGSEA. The CDR3 has 16 residues. The CDR3 loop reads CSVGMASMGFNYGYTF. The DNA for the CDR3 is TGCAGCGTTGGAATGGCTAGTATGGGGTTTAACTATGGCTACACCTTC.

V usage is TRBV6-5 and J usage is TRBJ1-1; TRBD1 is a possible D gene (5 bases). The CDR3 is made up of 15 amino acids. V was clipped by 2 bases and J by 5 bases, with 15 bases between them. CDR1 and CDR2 (germline): MNHEY, SVGAGI. This CDR3 reads CASSYLGEGRTEAFF. The CDR3 nucleotides are TGTGCCAGCAGTTACCTGGGGGAGGGGAGGACTGAAGCTTTCTTT.

This clone was found once. The DNA of the CDR3 is TGTGCCAGCAGCTTAATACTAGCGGAGACCCAGTACTTC. Translating gives CASSLILAETQYF. The rearrangement joins TRBV7-8 to TRBJ2-5; 7 bases map to TRBD2. V gave up 2 bases and J gave up 5 bases; unmatched junction bases: 2. Looked up from germline, CDR1 is SGHVS and CDR2 is FQNEAQ. The CDR3 runs to 13 residues.

V is TRBV4-3 and J is TRBJ1-1; D gene unclear. Trimming stripped 3 bases from V and 4 bases from J, with 15 bases between. This CDR3 region has 15 residues. Germline CDR1 is LGHNA and CDR2 is YSLEER. This CDR3 reads CASSQALGVVTEAFF. Here the CDR3 DNA reads TGCGCCAGCAGCCAGGCCCTCGGAGTGGTCACTGAAGCTTTCTTT.

The chain employs TRBV11-1 and TRBJ2-2; 7 bases align to TRBD2. CDR1 is SGHAT and CDR2 is FQDESV in the germline V gene (reference sequence). V lost 5 bases, J lost 4 bases, and 4 bases stayed unmatched. The CDR3 loop spans 14 amino acids. The CDR3 is CASSGRGSTGELFF. Here the CDR3 DNA reads TGTGCCAGCAGCGGTCGCGGGAGCACCGGGGAGCTGTTTTTT.

This clone was observed a few times. The rearrangement joins TRBV20-1 to TRBJ2-7, with D possibly matching TRBD2 (5 bases). This CDR3 comprises 11 residues. The V gene's germline CDR1 is DFQATT and CDR2 SNEGSKA (reference sequence). Trimming shortened V by 3 bases and J by 3 bases, and 6 bases separated the two germline ends. CDR3 nucleotide sequence: TGCAGTGCTAGGAGGGACTACGAGCAGTACGTC. It specifies CSARRDYEQYV.

This rearrangement joins TRBV9 to TRBJ2-3; D ambiguous. The CDR3 length is 14 residues. Germline-derived CDR1 and CDR2 are SGDLS and YYNGEE. Trimming removed 0 bases at V and 0 bases at J, with 5 bases between. The CDR3 DNA is TGTGCCAGCAGCGTAGTACGGAGCACAGATACGCAGTATTTT. Protein: CASSVVRSTDTQYF.

This chain joins TRBV14 and TRBJ2-3; 13 bases fit TRBD2. There are 16 residues in the CDR3. Per germline, CDR1 SGHDN and CDR2 FVKESK. The V gene end was trimmed by 4 bases and the J gene end by 6 bases; junction bases not matched to a gene: 7. The DNA for the CDR3 is TGTGCCAGCAGCCGCAGACTAGCGGGGGGCTCCGATACGCAGTATTTT. Translated: CASSRRLAGGSDTQYF.